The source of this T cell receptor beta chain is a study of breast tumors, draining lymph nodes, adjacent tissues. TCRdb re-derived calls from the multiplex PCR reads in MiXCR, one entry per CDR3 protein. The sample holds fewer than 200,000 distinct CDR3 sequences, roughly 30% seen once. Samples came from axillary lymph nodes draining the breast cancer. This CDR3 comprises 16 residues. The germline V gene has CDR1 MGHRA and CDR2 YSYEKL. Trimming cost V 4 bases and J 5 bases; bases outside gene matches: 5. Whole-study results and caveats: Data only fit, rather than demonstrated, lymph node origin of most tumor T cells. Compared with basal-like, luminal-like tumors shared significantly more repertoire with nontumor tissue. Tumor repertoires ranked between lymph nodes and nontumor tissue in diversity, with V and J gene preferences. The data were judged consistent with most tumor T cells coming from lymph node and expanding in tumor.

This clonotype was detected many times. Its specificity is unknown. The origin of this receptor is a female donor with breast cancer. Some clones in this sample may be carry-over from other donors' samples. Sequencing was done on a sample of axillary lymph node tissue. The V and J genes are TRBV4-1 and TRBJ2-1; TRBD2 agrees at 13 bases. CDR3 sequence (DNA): TGCGCCAGCAGCCCTCGCGGACTAGCGGGAGACAATGAGCAGTTCTTC. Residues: CASSPRGLAGDNEQFF.